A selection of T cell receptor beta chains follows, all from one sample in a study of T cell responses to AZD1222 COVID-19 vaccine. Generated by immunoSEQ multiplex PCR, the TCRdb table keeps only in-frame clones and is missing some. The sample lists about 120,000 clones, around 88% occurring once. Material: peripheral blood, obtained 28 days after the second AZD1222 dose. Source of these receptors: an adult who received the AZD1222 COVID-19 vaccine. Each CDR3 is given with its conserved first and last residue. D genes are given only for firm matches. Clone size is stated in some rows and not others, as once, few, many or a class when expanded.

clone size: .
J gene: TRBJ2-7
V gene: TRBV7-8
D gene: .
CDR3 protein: CASSLAGGYEQYF
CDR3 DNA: TGTGCCAGCAGCTTAGCTGGGGGTTACGAGCAGTACTTC

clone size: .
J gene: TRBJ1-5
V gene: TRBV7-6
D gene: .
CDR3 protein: CASSLVPTERFQPQHF
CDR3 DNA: TGTGCCAGCAGCTTAGTACCGACAGAACGGTTTCAGCCCCAGCATTTT

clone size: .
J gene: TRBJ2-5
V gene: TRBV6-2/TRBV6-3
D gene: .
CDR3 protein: CASSYDRYSGETQYF
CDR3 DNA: TGTGCCAGCAGTTACGACAGGTATAGTGGAGAGACCCAGTACTTC

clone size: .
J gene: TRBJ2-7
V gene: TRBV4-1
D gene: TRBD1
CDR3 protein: CASSQDRAGGAEQYF
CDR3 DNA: TGCGCCAGCAGCCAAGATCGGGCAGGGGGCGCGGAGCAGTACTTC

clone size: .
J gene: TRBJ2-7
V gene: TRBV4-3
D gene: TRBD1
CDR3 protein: CASSQESQGQGPYEQYF
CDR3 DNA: TGCGCCAGCAGCCAAGAAAGTCAAGGACAGGGGCCCTACGAGCAGTACTTC

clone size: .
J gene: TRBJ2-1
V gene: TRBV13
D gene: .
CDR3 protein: CASSEGLNFYNEQFF
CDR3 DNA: TGTGCCAGCAGCGAAGGACTGAATTTTTACAATGAGCAGTTCTTC

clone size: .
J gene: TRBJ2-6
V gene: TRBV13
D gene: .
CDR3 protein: CASSLGSRAPGANVLTF
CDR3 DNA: TGTGCCAGCAGCTTAGGGAGCAGGGCCCCTGGGGCCAACGTCCTGACTTTC

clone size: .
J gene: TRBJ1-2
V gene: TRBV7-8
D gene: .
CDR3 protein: CASSLVSGPNYGYTF
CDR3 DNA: TGTGCCAGCAGCTTAGTATCCGGCCCGAACTATGGCTACACCTTC

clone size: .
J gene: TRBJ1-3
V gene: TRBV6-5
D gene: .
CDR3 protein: CASSRQSVSGNTIYF
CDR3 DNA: TGTGCCAGCAGTCGACAGTCGGTCTCTGGAAACACCATATATTTT

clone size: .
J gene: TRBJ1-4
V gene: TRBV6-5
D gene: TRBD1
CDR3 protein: CASGRQGINEKLFF
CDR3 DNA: TGTGCCAGCGGACGACAGGGCATTAATGAAAAACTGTTTTTT

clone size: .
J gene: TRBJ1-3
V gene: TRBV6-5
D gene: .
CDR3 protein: CASRATRISGNTIYF
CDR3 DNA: TGTGCCAGCAGGGCGACACGTATCTCTGGAAACACCATATATTTT

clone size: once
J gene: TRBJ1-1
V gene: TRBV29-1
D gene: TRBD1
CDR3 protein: CSVASLADRVKAFF
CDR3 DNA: TGCAGCGTTGCCTCTCTCGCGGACAGGGTAAAAGCTTTCTTT

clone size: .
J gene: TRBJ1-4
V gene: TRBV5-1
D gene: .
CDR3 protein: CASSLGTVTPQKLFF
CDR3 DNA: TGCGCCAGCAGCTTAGGTACGGTGACCCCTCAAAAACTGTTTTTT

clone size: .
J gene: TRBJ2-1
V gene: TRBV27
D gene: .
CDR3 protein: CASSLGSSSYNEQFF
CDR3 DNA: TGTGCCAGCAGTTTAGGCAGTAGCTCCTACAATGAGCAGTTCTTC

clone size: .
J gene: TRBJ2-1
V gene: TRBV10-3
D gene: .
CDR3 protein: CAITSGDEQFF
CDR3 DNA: TGTGCCATCACGTCAGGGGATGAGCAGTTCTTC

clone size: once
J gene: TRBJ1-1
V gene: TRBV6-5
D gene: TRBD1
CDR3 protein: CASSYSGTGLLEAFF
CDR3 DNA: TGTGCCAGCAGTTACTCCGGGACAGGGTTACTTGAAGCTTTCTTT

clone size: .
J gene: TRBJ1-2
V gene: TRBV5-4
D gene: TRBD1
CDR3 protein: CASSYGTENYGYTF
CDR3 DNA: TGTGCCAGCAGCTACGGGACAGAAAACTATGGCTACACCTTC